The next 17 T cell receptor beta chains were all read from a single sample in a study of CD4+ T cells in melanoma. TCRdb's copy holds only in-frame clones and misses some; the assay was immunoSEQ multiplex PCR. This table holds 4,500 to 5,000 clones, 62% found once. The sequencing sample was made of cells from a culture (not recorded whether cultured in vitro). The receptors stem from a human donor with melanoma.

DNA of the CDR3: TGTGCCAGCAGCTTAAGGTTGGGCGGCTATGGCTACACCTTC. Amino acids: CASSLRLGGYGYTF. The chain uses TRBV7-8 and TRBJ1-2, with D unclear. The CDR3 has 14 amino acids. Trimming pared 2 bases from V and 4 bases from J, leaving 11 bases between. CDR1 and CDR2 from the germline V gene are SGHVS and FQNEAQ.

This chain joins TRBV29-1 and TRBJ2-1; tentatively, D is TRBD2 (6 bases). Germline V gene data show CDR1 as SQVTM and CDR2 as ANQGSEA. The CDR3 runs 17 residues. Trimming pared 0 bases from V and 7 bases from J, leaving 22 bases between. The CDR3 nucleotides are TGCAGCGTTGAAGAGGGCCTGGGCCGGAGGACTATAAATGAGCAGTTCTTC. It specifies CSVEEGLGRRTINEQFF.

This clone counts as medium-sized. The CDR3 is CASSYDRGGTDTQYF. The CDR3 DNA reads as TGTGCCAGCAGTTATGACAGGGGAGGCACAGATACGCAGTATTTT. This chain connects TRBV7-3 to TRBJ2-3; 8 bases align to TRBD1. This CDR3 is built from 15 residues. Trimming took 6 bases from V and 1 from J; bases not matched to a gene: 6. Germline lookup yields CDR1 SGHTA and CDR2 FQGTGA. Full variable domain (outside the CDR3, taken from reference TRBV7-3 and TRBJ2-3): GAGVSQTPSNKVTEKGKYVELRCDPISGHTALYWYRQSLGQGPEFLIYFQGTGAADDSGLPNDRFFAVRPEGSVSTLKIQRTERGDSAVYLCASSYDRGGTDTQYFGPGTRLTVL.

This clone came up a few times. This chain connects TRBV5-1 to TRBJ1-6; the D is unclear. Germline V gene lookup returns CDR1 SGHRS and CDR2 YFSETQ. The CDR3 totals 16 residues. Trimming removed 4 bases from V and 4 bases from J, with 15 bases in between. The CDR3 reads CASSPRVGEYNSPLHF. The CDR3 DNA reads as TGCGCCAGCAGCCCGAGGGTCGGGGAATATAATTCACCCCTCCACTTT.

This clone was detected only once. The V and J genes are TRBV29-1 and TRBJ1-1, with D perhaps matching TRBD1 (5 bases). Germline CDR1 SQVTM, CDR2 ANQGSEA. The CDR3 is made up of 14 amino acids. V was pared by 4 bases and J by 0 bases, with 12 bases between. The CDR3 nucleotides read TGCAGCGTTGCGGGTGGGGGTATGAACACTGAAGCTTTCTTT. This encodes CSVAGGGMNTEAFF. Full variable domain (missing parts from reference TRBV29-1 and TRBJ1-1): SAVISQKPSRDICQRGTSLTIQCQVDSQVTMMFWYRQQPGQSLTLIATANQGSEATYESGFVIDKFPISRPNLTFSTLTVSNMSPEDSSIYLCSVAGGGMNTEAFFGQGTRLTVV.

This clone occurred a few times. The chain links TRBV9 to TRBJ1-6, with 7 nucleotides matching TRBD1. Germline CDR1 is SGDLS and CDR2 is YYNGEE. The V gene end was trimmed by 0 bases and the J gene end by 9 bases; junction bases not matched to a gene: 6. This CDR3 region has 15 residues. The CDR3 sequence: CASSVATGVGSPLHF. CDR3 nucleotide sequence: TGTGCCAGCAGCGTAGCTACAGGGGTTGGTTCACCCCTCCACTTT.

By proportion, this clone is large (0.1 to 1%). This chain uses TRBV19 with TRBJ2-1; TRBD1 aligns across 10 bases. J lost 6 bases, V lost 4 bases, and 9 bases had no gene match. CDR3 size: 16 residues. Germline V lookup: CDR1 LNHDA, CDR2 SQIVND (reference sequence). The CDR3 bases are TGTGCCAGTAGTACCTTGACAGGGGGCTGGGGCAATGAGCAGTTCTTC. Translating gives CASSTLTGGWGNEQFF.

V is TRBV19 and J is TRBJ1-5; D not certain. With 7 bases removed from V and 6 bases from J, the gap between germline ends came to 13 bases. This CDR3 is 13 amino acids long. Germline V gives CDR1 LNHDA, CDR2 SQIVND (reference sequence). The CDR3 DNA reads TGTGCCAGTACCCGAGGAGCGGCTCAGCCCCAGCATTTT. Translation: CASTRGAAQPQHF.

The chain uses TRBV2 and TRBJ1-1; D gene uncertain. The V and J ends lost 1 base and 3 bases respectively, with 9 bases between them. The V gene's germline CDR1 is SNHLY and CDR2 FYNNEI. There are 14 residues in the CDR3. CDR3 sequence: CASSEDRRDTEAFF. In DNA, the CDR3 is TGTGCCAGCAGTGAAGATCGGAGGGACACTGAAGCTTTCTTT.

The rearrangement links TRBV28 to TRBJ1-2, with 8 bases that match TRBD1. J was trimmed by 7 bases and V by 7 bases; bases with no gene match: 11. Germline CDR1 is MDHEN and CDR2 is SYDVKM. CDR3 size: 14 residues. In DNA, the CDR3 is TGTGCCAGCATACCGGGACAGGTGTTTCGTGGCTACACCTTC. Protein product: CASIPGQVFRGYTF.

This clone was seen ten or more times. This chain joins TRBV2 and TRBJ1-1, with TRBD1 as a possible D gene (5 bases). The germline gives CDR1 SNHLY, CDR2 FYNNEI. The CDR3 covers 13 residues. Trimming removed 4 bases from V and 3 bases from J, with 9 bases in between. DNA for the CDR3: TGTGCCAGCAGTGCTGACAGCTACACTGAAGCTTTCTTT. Its translation is CASSADSYTEAFF.

This chain uses TRBV3-1 (or the pseudogene TRBV3-2) with TRBJ1-1; 8 positions match TRBD1. The V and J ends lost 3 bases and 10 bases, in that order; junction bases with no gene match: 7. There are 13 residues in the CDR3. CDR1 is LGHDT and CDR2 is YNNKEL in the germline V gene (reference sequence). DNA of the CDR3: TGTGCCAGCAGCCAGGGGACAGGAATTGGAGCTTTCTTT. This gives the protein CASSQGTGIGAFF.

The chain uses TRBV5-6 and TRBJ1-1; possibly TRBD1 for D (5 bases). This CDR3 is 13 amino acids long. CDR1 and CDR2 (germline): SGHDT, YYEEEE. The V end was cut by 3 bases, the J end by 5 bases, with 11 bases between. CDR3 DNA sequence: TGTGCCAGCAGCTCGTGGGGGGGTACTGAAGCTTTCTTT. Translation gives CASSSWGGTEAFF. The full variable domain, rest sourced from reference TRBV5-6 and TRBJ1-1, is DAGVTQSPTHLIKTRGQQVTLRCSPKSGHDTVSWYQQALGQGPQFIFQYYEEEERQRGNFPDRFSGHQFPNYSSELNVNALLLGDSALYLCASSSWGGTEAFFGQGTRLTVV.

This clone is labeled as medium-sized. The V gene is TRBV28, the J gene TRBJ1-2, with TRBD1 matching 7 bases. This CDR3 contains 13 residues. Germline-derived CDR1 and CDR2 are MDHEN and SYDVKM. V lost 4 bases, J lost 4 bases, and 3 bases stayed unmatched. In DNA form, the CDR3 reads TGTGCCAGCAGTTCGGGACAGCTCTATGGCTACACCTTC. Amino acids: CASSSGQLYGYTF.

The V and J genes are TRBV9 and TRBJ2-1, with D perhaps being TRBD1 or TRBD2 (5 bases each). Trimming left V 4 bases short and J 2 bases short, with 13 bases between. The CDR3 is made up of 15 amino acids. The germline V gene encodes CDR1 SGDLS and CDR2 YYNGEE. CDR3 coding DNA: TGTGCCAGCAGCATTAGGGACGGACCCTACAATGAGCAGTTCTTC. Residues: CASSIRDGPYNEQFF. The full variable domain, its missing parts supplied by reference TRBV9 and TRBJ2-1, is DSGVTQTPKHLITATGQRVTLRCSPRSGDLSVYWYQQSLDQGLQFLIQYYNGEERAKGNILERFSAQQFPDLHSELNLSSLELGDSALYFCASSIRDGPYNEQFFGPGTRLTVL.

This clone came up once. This chain joins TRBV3-1 (or the pseudogene TRBV3-2) and TRBJ1-4; 8 nucleotides align to TRBD1. The CDR3 loop spans 16 amino acids. The V and J ends lost 0 bases and 10 bases, in that order; junction bases with no gene match: 10. Germline loops: CDR1 LGHDT, CDR2 YNNKEL (reference sequence). Here the CDR3 DNA reads TGTGCCAGCAGCCAAGAGGGGGCAGGGGGCGAAGGAAAACTGTTTTTT. It encodes CASSQEGAGGEGKLFF.

This clone showed up just once. V and J are TRBV7-6 and TRBJ1-5; D not certain. The CDR3 is made up of 13 amino acids. Germline V gene data show CDR1 as SGHVS and CDR2 as FNYEAQ. V gave up 2 bases and J gave up 3 bases, with 5 bases separating them. CDR3 in DNA: TGTGCCAGCAGCTTATGGGACAATCAGCCCCAGCATTTT. Translating gives CASSLWDNQPQHF.